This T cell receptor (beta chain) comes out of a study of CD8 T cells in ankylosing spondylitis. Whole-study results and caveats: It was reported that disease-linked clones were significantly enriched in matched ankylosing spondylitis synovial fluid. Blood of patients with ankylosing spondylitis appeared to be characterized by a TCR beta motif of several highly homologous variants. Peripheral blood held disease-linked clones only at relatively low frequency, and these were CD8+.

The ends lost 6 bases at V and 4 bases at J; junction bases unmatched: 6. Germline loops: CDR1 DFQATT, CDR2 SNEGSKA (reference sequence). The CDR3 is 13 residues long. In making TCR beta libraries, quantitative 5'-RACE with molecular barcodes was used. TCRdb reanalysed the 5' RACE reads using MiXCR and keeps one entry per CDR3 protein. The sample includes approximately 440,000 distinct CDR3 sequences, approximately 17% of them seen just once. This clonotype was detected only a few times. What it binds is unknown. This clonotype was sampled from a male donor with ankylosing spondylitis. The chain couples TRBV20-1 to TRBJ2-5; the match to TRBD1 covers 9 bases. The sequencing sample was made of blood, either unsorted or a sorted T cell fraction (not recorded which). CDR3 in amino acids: CSASGTGRETQYF. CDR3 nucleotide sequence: TGCAGTGCCAGCGGGACAGGGAGAGAGACCCAGTACTTC.